Sequencing of this T cell receptor beta chain was carried out in a study of Ad26.COV2.S vaccination and SARS-CoV-2 variants. Study outcomes and limitations: Spike-specific TCR breadth was greater after Ad26.COV2.S than placebo. Those who received vaccine or placebo ended up with similar non-spike TCR breadth.

CDR3 length equals 17 residues. CDR1 is MNHEY, CDR2 SMNVEV, per germline (reference sequence). The germline V and J ends were trimmed by 1 base and 4 bases, with 17 bases remaining between them. As to treatment: 15 to 20 received Ad26.COV2.S at low or high dose, single or two shots; about 5 received placebo; per-sample allocation not given. Collection of the samples took place on day 63 after the first injection of vaccine or placebo. Comment on this clone: Its antigen is undetermined.

Generated by immunoSEQ multiplex PCR, the TCRdb table keeps only in-frame clones and is missing some. This table holds approximately 340,000 clones, around 83% found once. This material consisted of peripheral blood, taken in a trial of Ad26.COV2.S vaccine versus placebo. This sequence originates from a person aged 18-60 years who received the Ad26.COV2.S COVID-19 vaccine or a placebo. The chain carries TRBV27 and TRBJ1-5, with D unclear. CDR3 residues: CASSLYGIGLSNQPQHF. Written as DNA, the CDR3 is TGTGCCAGCAGTTTATATGGCATAGGTCTGTCGAATCAGCCCCAGCATTTT.